Below are 18 T cell receptor beta chains sequenced from a single sample in a study of low-dose radiotherapy and immunotherapy resistance in tumors. Time point: before trial treatment. TRAV- and TRBV-specific primers were used for first-strand cDNA, which covered alpha and beta chains. With a V-primer adapter and a constant-region primer, TCRs were amplified for approximately 19 PCR cycles. MiXCR, run by TCRdb on the reads, gives a single entry per CDR3 protein. The sample includes 35,000 to 50,000 distinct CDR3 sequences, roughly 28% of them seen just once. The sequences come from PBMCs, collected before treatment. These receptors originate from a male donor with gallbladder cancer.

This clonotype was seen many times. This chain connects TRBV20-1 to TRBJ2-7; D uncertain. Trimming removed 4 bases from V and 6 bases from J, with 16 bases in between. The germline V gene encodes CDR1 DFQATT and CDR2 SNEGSKA (reference sequence). CDR3 size: 13 residues. CDR3 residues: CSATRTVVTEQYF. CDR3 DNA: TGCAGTGCTACGCGTACGGTTGTTACCGAGCAGTACTTC.

The J gene is TRBJ1-3, the V gene TRBV29-1; D is undetermined. The CDR3 is made up of 11 amino acids. V lost 1 base and J 7 bases, leaving 5 bases between the germline ends. CDR1 and CDR2 from the germline V gene are SQVTM and ANQGSEA. In nucleotides, the CDR3 is TGCAGCGTTGAAGGGACCAACACCATATATTTT. Translation gives CSVEGTNTIYF.

This clonotype was counted ten times or more. The chain couples TRBV10-3 to TRBJ1-2; no definite D call. This CDR3 comprises 12 residues. Germline CDR1 and CDR2: ENHRY and SYGVKD. V lost 7 bases and J 0 bases, leaving 6 bases between the germline ends. The CDR3 bases are TGTGCCATCACGGGAGCTAACTATGGCTACACCTTC. Amino acid sequence: CAITGANYGYTF.

This clonotype came up many times. The chain joins TRBV7-2 to TRBJ1-2; D may be TRBD1 (6 bases). V gave up 3 bases and J gave up 2 bases, with 10 bases separating them. From germline, CDR1 is SGHTA and CDR2 FQGNSA. This CDR3 region has 14 residues. The CDR3 here is CASSFIQGNYGYTF. In DNA form, the CDR3 reads TGTGCCAGCAGCTTCATACAGGGAAACTATGGCTACACCTTC.

In its sample, this clonotype is medium-sized. This chain links TRBV28 with TRBJ2-7; D is unclear. Germline V gene sequence: CDR1 MDHEN, CDR2 SYDVKM. The V and J ends lost 3 bases and 0 bases respectively, with 6 bases between them. The CDR3 is 13 residues long. The CDR3 sequence: CASSLVSSYEQYF. The CDR3 coding sequence is TGTGCCAGCAGTTTGGTCAGCTCCTACGAGCAGTACTTC.

By sample fraction, this clonotype is medium-sized. The J gene is TRBJ2-7, the V gene TRBV28; D uncertain. This CDR3 has 12 residues. With 6 bases removed from V and 3 bases from J, the gap between germline ends came to 9 bases. Germline CDR1 and CDR2: MDHEN and SYDVKM. CDR3 DNA sequence: TGTGCCAGCAGAGGCACCTTCTACGAGCAGTACTTC. Protein product: CASRGTFYEQYF.

This clonotype was counted at least ten times. V and J are TRBV7-2 and TRBJ1-3, with unresolved D. Germline lookup yields CDR1 SGHTA and CDR2 FQGNSA. Trimming took off 7 bases at V and 0 bases at J, with 10 bases between the two ends. This CDR3 has 14 amino acids. In nucleotides, the CDR3 is TGTGCCAGCAAGAGACGGAGCTCTGGAAACACCATATATTTT. As protein: CASKRRSSGNTIYF. The full variable domain, in which reference TRBV7-2 and TRBJ1-3 provide the parts outside the CDR3, is GAGVSQSPSNKVTEKGKDVELRCDPISGHTALYWYRQSLGQGLEFLIYFQGNSAPDKSGLPSDRFSAERTGGSVSTLTIQRTQQEDSAVYLCASKRRSSGNTIYFGEGSWLTVV.

The gene calls are TRBV28 and TRBJ1-5; TRBD1 agrees at 7 bases. This CDR3 is built from 16 residues. The ends lost 6 bases at V and 4 bases at J; junction bases unmatched: 12. Germline V gives CDR1 MDHEN, CDR2 SYDVKM. This CDR3 is CASSPTGNGVNQPQHF. The DNA of the CDR3 is TGTGCCAGCAGCCCGACAGGGAACGGAGTAAATCAGCCCCAGCATTTT.

This clonotype occurred many times. The chain recombines TRBV23-1 with TRBJ2-7; no firm D call. TRBV23-1 is flagged as an ORF with uncertain function. This CDR3 has 12 amino acids. The V end was cut by 6 bases, the J end by 2 bases, with 8 bases between. The CDR3 is CASRKTTYEQYF. DNA of the CDR3: TGCGCCAGCAGAAAAACGACCTACGAGCAGTACTTC.

This clonotype was observed many times. The chain couples TRBV14 to TRBJ2-5; 9 bases match TRBD1. CDR3 length: 14 residues. Losses at the gene ends were 3 bases for V and 7 bases for J; bases not matched to a gene: 6. Germline V lookup: CDR1 SGHDN, CDR2 FVKESK. CDR3 protein: CASSQWTGEWTQYF. The CDR3 DNA sequence: TGTGCCAGCAGCCAGTGGACAGGGGAATGGACCCAGTACTTC.

In nucleotides, the CDR3 is TGTGCCAGCAGTTTAGGGGGAGCTAGCGGGGGACAAGAGACCCAGTACTTC. Residues: CASSLGGASGGQETQYF. The chain carries TRBV28 and TRBJ2-5; 10 bases fit TRBD2. The germline V gene has CDR1 MDHEN and CDR2 SYDVKM. This CDR3 spans 17 amino acids. The V and J ends lost 2 bases and 2 bases, in that order; junction bases with no gene match: 8.

The chain couples TRBV12-3 or TRBV12-4 to TRBJ2-1, with 9 bases fitting TRBD2. V shed 5 bases, J shed 7 bases, and the junction held 15 bases outside the gene matches. CDR3 size: 17 residues. The CDR3 here is CASSPDLGGGRGNEQFF. DNA of the CDR3: TGTGCCAGCAGTCCCGATCTAGGAGGCGGGAGGGGTAATGAGCAGTTCTTC.

The chain joins TRBV5-6 to TRBJ1-1; 10 positions agree with TRBD1. The CDR3 is 15 amino acids. After removal of 9 bases from V and 3 bases from J, the junction contained 11 bases not matched to a gene. Germline CDR1 is SGHDT and CDR2 is YYEEEE. The CDR3 bases are TGTGCCACCTCGGCCGGGACAGGGGTGTACACTGAAGCTTTCTTT. It specifies CATSAGTGVYTEAFF.

This clonotype appeared many times. CDR3 sequence reads: CASSLRVSNTGELFF. The DNA for the CDR3 is TGTGCCAGCAGTTTAAGGGTATCGAACACCGGGGAGCTGTTTTTT. The J gene is TRBJ2-2, the V gene TRBV12-3 or TRBV12-4; D not resolved. Trimming stripped 2 bases from V and 0 bases from J, with 7 bases between. CDR3 length: 15 amino acids.

This clonotype appeared a single time. A far larger clone is a single base away, which makes a read error likely. The V call is TRBV2, the J call TRBJ2-1; tentatively, D is TRBD2 (6 bases). The CDR3 runs 11 residues. From germline, CDR1 is SNHLY and CDR2 FYNNEI. CDR3 loop: CAGSPGVGQFF. DNA of the CDR3: TGTGCCGGCAGCCCGGGGGTGGGGCAGTTCTTC.

The genes are TRBV29-1 and TRBJ2-3; D is uncertain. The V end lost 5 bases, the J end lost 6 bases, and 9 bases lay between the germline ends. Germline V gene sequence: CDR1 SQVTM, CDR2 ANQGSEA. CDR3 size: 11 residues. The CDR3 here is CSVLIGDTQYF. As DNA, the CDR3 is TGCAGCGTTCTCATAGGGGATACGCAGTATTTT.

This chain links TRBV5-1 with TRBJ1-5; D uncertain. Germline loops: CDR1 SGHRS, CDR2 YFSETQ. The CDR3 has 13 amino acids. The ends were cut back, 4 bases at V and 3 bases at J, with 8 bases in the middle. CDR3 sequence (DNA): TGCGCCAGCAGCGACGGACCCAATCAGCCCCAGCATTTT. It is translated as CASSDGPNQPQHF. Full variable domain (remainder filled in from reference TRBV5-1 and TRBJ1-5): KAGVTQTPRYLIKTRGQQVTLSCSPISGHRSVSWYQQTPGQGLQFLFEYFSETQRNKGNFPGRFSGRQFSNSRSEMNVSTLELGDSALYLCASSDGPNQPQHFGDGTRLSIL.

The table lists this clonotype with many counts. J is TRBJ1-2 and V is TRBV29-1, with unresolved D. This CDR3 is built from 11 residues. In germline, CDR1 is SQVTM, CDR2 ANQGSEA. V lost 7 bases and J lost 5, with 11 bases in between. The chain's CDR3 is CSALVGYGYTF. The CDR3 DNA follows: TGCAGCGCCCTAGTGGGGTATGGCTACACCTTC.